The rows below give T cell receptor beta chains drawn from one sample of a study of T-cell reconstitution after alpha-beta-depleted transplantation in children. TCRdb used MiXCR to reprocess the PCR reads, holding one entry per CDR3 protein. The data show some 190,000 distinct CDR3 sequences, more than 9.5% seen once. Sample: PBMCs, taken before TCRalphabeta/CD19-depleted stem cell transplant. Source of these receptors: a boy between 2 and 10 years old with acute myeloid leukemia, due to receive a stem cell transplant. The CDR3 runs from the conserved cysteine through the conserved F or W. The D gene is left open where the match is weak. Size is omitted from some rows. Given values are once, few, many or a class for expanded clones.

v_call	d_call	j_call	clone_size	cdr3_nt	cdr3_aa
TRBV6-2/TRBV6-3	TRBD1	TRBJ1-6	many	TGTGCCACCTCACGGACAGGCGATAATTCACCCCTCCACTTT	CATSRTGDNSPLHF
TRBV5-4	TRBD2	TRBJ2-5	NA	TGTGCCAGCAGCTTGACTAGCGGGGTTCAAGAGACCCAGTACTTC	CASSLTSGVQETQYF
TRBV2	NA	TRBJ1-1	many	TGTGCCAGCAGTGAAAGAGGAGGAGCGAACACTGAAGCTTTCTTT	CASSERGGANTEAFF
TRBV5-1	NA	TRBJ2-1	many	TGCGCCAGCAGCTTGGAGGGTTCCAATGAGCAGTTCTTC	CASSLEGSNEQFF
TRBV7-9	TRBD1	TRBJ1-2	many	TGTGCCAGCAGCGCCTACACAGGGGTGGGCTACACCTTC	CASSAYTGVGYTF
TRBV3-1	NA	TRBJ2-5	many	TGTGCCAGCAGCCAAGATCTACAAGAGACCCAGTACTTC	CASSQDLQETQYF
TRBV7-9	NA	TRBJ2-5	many	TGTGCCAGCAGGGAGGGGACGCCTCATCAGTACTTC	CASREGTPHQYF
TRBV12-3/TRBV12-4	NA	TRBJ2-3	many	TGTGCCAGCAGCCGAAGCTGGAGGGGTAGCACAGATACTCAGTATTTT	CASSRSWRGSTDTQYF
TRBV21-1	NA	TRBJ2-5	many	TGTGCCATGACAGGGTTAGGGGAGACCCAGTACTTC	CAMTGLGETQYF
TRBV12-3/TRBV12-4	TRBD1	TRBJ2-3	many	TGTGCCAGCAGTTTTCCCGGACAGGGGGCAGTTACGCAGTATTTT	CASSFPGQGAVTQYF